This T cell receptor beta chain emerged from a study of T cells in Graves' hyperthyroidism and ophthalmopathy. About the study: Peripheral blood was secured at the point of initial diagnosis, before any treatment.

The authors deemed Graves' hyperthyroidism stable absent ophthalmopathy progression within 18 months. Points from the study as a whole: Before onset, by a median of around six months, the model predicted ophthalmopathy.

This clonotype was counted once. Its antigen is not identified. The junction does not match germline at one end; this may be a read error. CDR3 length: 14 residues. Germline V gene lookup returns CDR1 SGHRS and CDR2 YFSETQ. RNA transcripts yielded amplified TCR beta CDR3 regions. An initial round of RT-PCR targeting the TCR CDR3 relied on the HTBI primer set. TCRdb ran MiXCR on the multiplex PCR reads and lists one entry per CDR3 protein. The sample has hundreds of thousands of distinct CDR3 sequences, about 38% seen once; the top ten hold approximately 8.7%. The receptor was derived from a man younger than 35 with Graves' hyperthyroidism. This chain links TRBV5-1 with TRBJ1-1; D is undetermined. Material: blood. Here the CDR3 reads CASSLSEQALEAFF. Here the CDR3 DNA reads TGTGCCAGCTCGCTCTCGGAGCAGGCGCTTGAAGCTTTCTTT.